The entry below gives a single T cell receptor (beta chain) sequence along with its context. Its antigen is currently unknown. This CDR3 is built from 16 residues. J gave up 7 bases and V 4 bases, and 15 bases lay outside the gene matches. Germline V gives CDR1 SGHKS, CDR2 YYEKEE (reference sequence). Sequencing libraries made from TCR beta cDNA carried unique molecular identifiers. TCRdb reprocessed the PCR reads via MiXCR and lists one record per CDR3 protein. The sample includes approximately 690,000 distinct CDR3 sequences, approximately 60% of them seen just once. The sample is drawn from a study of post-analysis software for immune sequencing data. Study-wide results and caveats: Five TRBV segments, including TRBV5-6, TRBV5-1 and TRBV20-1, were more frequent in patients than controls.

The material sequenced was blood. The chain couples TRBV5-5 to TRBJ2-7; 9 nucleotides agree with TRBD2. This receptor was taken from a girl aged 2-10 years with multiple sclerosis. CDR3 region: CASSLSGSFSYNEQYF. The CDR3 nucleotides read TGTGCCAGCAGCCTTAGCGGGAGTTTTTCCTACAATGAGCAGTACTTC.